This TCR beta chain is from a study of cytomegalovirus exposure and HLA in healthy donors. General study findings and limits: Later genetic work tied a missense DCLRE1C variant to beta-chain V and J trimming.

Trimming left V 1 base short and J 6 bases short, with 21 bases between. This CDR3 spans 17 amino acids. Looked up from germline, CDR1 is SGHVS and CDR2 is FNYEAQ. PCR amplification relied on 60 Vbeta primers (plus 13 Jbeta primers). Data came from immunoSEQ multiplex PCR; TCRdb stores just in-frame clones and leaves some out. The top ten hold around 3.2% of the sample, which has about 150,000 clones, around four fifths seen once. This clone has more than one count but fewer than ten. The antigen is undetermined. Sequencing was carried out using PBMCs. The receptor was isolated from a male donor in good health and CMV-seronegative. This chain connects TRBV7-6 to TRBJ1-1, with D possibly matching TRBD1 (6 bases). CDR3 sequence reads: CASSLDPPGADTAEAFF. CDR3 nucleotides: TGTGCCAGCAGCTTAGACCCCCCAGGGGCCGACACTGCTGAAGCTTTCTTT. Full variable domain (rest looked up from reference TRBV7-6 and TRBJ1-1): GAGVSQSPRYKVTKRGQDVALRCDPISGHVSLYWYRQALGQGPEFLTYFNYEAQQDKSGLPNDRFSAERPEGSISTLTIQRTEQRDSAMYRCASSLDPPGADTAEAFFGQGTRLTVV.